The rows below give T cell receptor beta chains drawn from one sample of a study of Graves' ophthalmopathy and Graves' hyperthyroidism. TCRdb recomputed calls from the multiplex PCR reads with MiXCR, one row per CDR3 protein. The table lists 1 million to 1.3 million distinct CDR3 sequences, less than 45% of them singletons. Sample: peripheral blood or thyroid tissue (not recorded which). The source of these receptors is an adult man with Graves' hyperthyroidism. The CDR3 runs from the conserved cysteine through the conserved F or W. Fields, in order: CDR3 protein, CDR3 DNA, V gene, J gene, D gene, clone size. The D gene is left open where the match is weak. Size values are once, few and many counts, or a class for expanded clones, and some rows have none.

CDR3aa: CASSRGQGRIEQYF
CDR3nt: TGTGCCAGCAGCCGGGGACAGGGTCGGATCGAGCAGTACTTC
v_gene: TRBV9
j_gene: TRBJ2-7
d_gene: TRBD1
abundance: .

CDR3aa: CSVEALAGGQETQYF
CDR3nt: TGCAGCGTTGAAGCGCTAGCGGGGGGGCAAGAGACCCAGTACTTC
v_gene: TRBV29-1
j_gene: TRBJ2-5
d_gene: TRBD2
abundance: .

CDR3aa: CASRVGDQPQHF
CDR3nt: TGCGCCAGCAGAGTGGGTGATCAGCCCCAGCATTTT
v_gene: TRBV10-2
j_gene: TRBJ1-5
d_gene: .
abundance: .

CDR3aa: CASTPRRGNTGELFF
CDR3nt: TGTGCCAGCACCCCACGTCGGGGGAACACCGGGGAGCTGTTTTTT
v_gene: TRBV12-3/TRBV12-4
j_gene: TRBJ2-2
d_gene: .
abundance: .

CDR3aa: CASSVVGEETQYF
CDR3nt: TGTGCCAGCAGCGTAGTGGGGGAAGAGACCCAGTACTTC
v_gene: TRBV9
j_gene: TRBJ2-5
d_gene: .
abundance: many

CDR3aa: CASTRGGQGGRETQYF
CDR3nt: TGTGCCAGCACTAGAGGGGGACAGGGGGGAAGGGAGACCCAGTACTTC
v_gene: TRBV5-4
j_gene: TRBJ2-5
d_gene: TRBD1
abundance: few

CDR3aa: CASSFSAGWYEQYF
CDR3nt: TGCGCCAGCAGTTTTTCGGCGGGGTGGTACGAGCAGTACTTC
v_gene: TRBV5-1
j_gene: TRBJ2-7
d_gene: .
abundance: many

CDR3aa: CSARPGGPYEQYF
CDR3nt: TGCAGTGCTAGGCCCGGGGGTCCCTACGAGCAGTACTTC
v_gene: TRBV20-1
j_gene: TRBJ2-7
d_gene: .
abundance: few

CDR3aa: CSASTGVVLTF
CDR3nt: TGCAGTGCTAGTACAGGGGTCGTCCTGACTTTC
v_gene: TRBV20-1
j_gene: TRBJ2-6
d_gene: TRBD1
abundance: .

CDR3aa: CASSLAAREAGYTF
CDR3nt: TGTGCCAGCAGCTTGGCAGCCAGGGAGGCCGGCTACACCTTC
v_gene: TRBV5-5
j_gene: TRBJ1-2
d_gene: .
abundance: many

CDR3aa: CASSRMPTGIEQYF
CDR3nt: TGTGCCAGCAGCCGTATGCCCACAGGGATCGAGCAGTACTTC
v_gene: TRBV9
j_gene: TRBJ2-7
d_gene: .
abundance: .

CDR3aa: CASSFIQETQYF
CDR3nt: TGTGCCAGCAGTTTTATCCAAGAGACCCAGTACTTC
v_gene: TRBV28
j_gene: TRBJ2-5
d_gene: .
abundance: .

CDR3aa: CASSPGQVTMNYEQYF
CDR3nt: TGTGCCAGCAGCCCGGGACAGGTAACTATGAACTACGAGCAGTACTTC
v_gene: TRBV5-5
j_gene: TRBJ2-7
d_gene: TRBD1
abundance: once

CDR3aa: CASSSTGLTDTQYF
CDR3nt: TGTGCCAGCAGCTCTACAGGACTCACAGATACGCAGTATTTT
v_gene: TRBV7-3
j_gene: TRBJ2-3
d_gene: .
abundance: .

CDR3aa: CASSSAQRAGVEKLFF
CDR3nt: TGTGCCAGCAGTTCGGCTCAGCGGGCCGGGGTTGAAAAACTGTTTTTT
v_gene: TRBV12-3/TRBV12-4
j_gene: TRBJ1-4
d_gene: .
abundance: many

CDR3aa: CASKVGTGGVSAFF
CDR3nt: TGTGCCAGCAAGGTCGGGACAGGGGGAGTGTCGGCTTTCTTT
v_gene: TRBV2
j_gene: TRBJ1-1
d_gene: TRBD1
abundance: .

CDR3aa: CASSANLRDTPPYEQYF
CDR3nt: TGCGCCAGCAGCGCGAACCTCCGGGACACTCCCCCCTACGAGCAGTACTTC
v_gene: TRBV5-1
j_gene: TRBJ2-7
d_gene: .
abundance: few

CDR3aa: CASSQASFRQVGYEQYF
CDR3nt: TGTGCCAGCAGCCAAGCCTCCTTCCGACAGGTCGGCTACGAGCAGTACTTC
v_gene: TRBV9
j_gene: TRBJ2-7
d_gene: .
abundance: few

CDR3aa: CASKRGQSSGNTIYF
CDR3nt: TGTGCCAGCAAAAGAGGACAGTCCTCTGGAAACACCATATATTTT
v_gene: TRBV12-3/TRBV12-4
j_gene: TRBJ1-3
d_gene: .
abundance: few

CDR3aa: CASSPDGTGGQPQHF
CDR3nt: TGTGCCAGCAGCCCGGACGGCACAGGGGGACAGCCCCAGCATTTT
v_gene: TRBV7-9
j_gene: TRBJ1-5
d_gene: TRBD1
abundance: many

CDR3aa: CASSFVGGGSSYEQYF
CDR3nt: TGTGCCAGCAGTTTTGTCGGAGGGGGGAGCTCCTACGAGCAGTACTTC
v_gene: TRBV12-3/TRBV12-4
j_gene: TRBJ2-7
d_gene: .
abundance: .

CDR3aa: CASSRQVLYSPLHF
CDR3nt: TGTGCCAGCAGTCGACAGGTTTTATATTCACCCCTCCACTTT
v_gene: TRBV25-1
j_gene: TRBJ1-6
d_gene: .
abundance: .

CDR3aa: CASSVANSGLGSGANVLTF
CDR3nt: TGTGCCAGCAGCGTAGCTAATTCGGGGCTCGGCTCTGGGGCCAACGTCCTGACTTTC
v_gene: TRBV9
j_gene: TRBJ2-6
d_gene: .
abundance: few

CDR3aa: CASSQGQTSYEQYF
CDR3nt: TGCGCCAGCAGCCAAGGACAGACCTCCTACGAGCAGTACTTC
v_gene: TRBV4-3
j_gene: TRBJ2-7
d_gene: .
abundance: .

CDR3aa: CSTAQQGQGVGTQYF
CDR3nt: TGCAGTACCGCCCAACAGGGACAGGGCGTCGGGACCCAGTACTTC
v_gene: TRBV20-1
j_gene: TRBJ2-5
d_gene: TRBD1
abundance: .